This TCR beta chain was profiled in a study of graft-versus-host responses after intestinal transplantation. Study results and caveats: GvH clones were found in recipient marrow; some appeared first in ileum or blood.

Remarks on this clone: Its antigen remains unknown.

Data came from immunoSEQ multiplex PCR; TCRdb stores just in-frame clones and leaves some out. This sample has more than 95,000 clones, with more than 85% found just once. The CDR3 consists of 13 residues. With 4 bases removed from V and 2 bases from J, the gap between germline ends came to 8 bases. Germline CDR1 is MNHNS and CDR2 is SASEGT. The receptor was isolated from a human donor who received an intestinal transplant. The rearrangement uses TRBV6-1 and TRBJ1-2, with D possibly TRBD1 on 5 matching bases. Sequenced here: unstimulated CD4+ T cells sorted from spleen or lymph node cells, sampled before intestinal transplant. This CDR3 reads CASSADSNYGYTF. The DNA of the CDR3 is TGTGCCAGCAGTGCTGACAGCAACTATGGCTACACCTTC.